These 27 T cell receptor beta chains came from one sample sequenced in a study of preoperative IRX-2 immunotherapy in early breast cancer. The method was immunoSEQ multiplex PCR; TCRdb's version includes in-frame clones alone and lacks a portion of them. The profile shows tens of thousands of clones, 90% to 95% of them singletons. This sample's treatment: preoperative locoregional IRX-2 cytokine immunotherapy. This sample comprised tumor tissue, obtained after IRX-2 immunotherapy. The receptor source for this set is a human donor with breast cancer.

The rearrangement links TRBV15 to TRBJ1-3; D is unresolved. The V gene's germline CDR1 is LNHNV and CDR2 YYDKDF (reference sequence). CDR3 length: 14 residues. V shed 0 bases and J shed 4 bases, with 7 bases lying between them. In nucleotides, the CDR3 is TGTGCCACCAGCAGAGATTTTACCGGAAACACCATATATTTT. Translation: CATSRDFTGNTIYF.

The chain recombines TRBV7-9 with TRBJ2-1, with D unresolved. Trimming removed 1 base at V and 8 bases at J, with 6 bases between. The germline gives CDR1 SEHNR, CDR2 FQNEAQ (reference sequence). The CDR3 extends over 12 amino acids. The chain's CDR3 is CASSLEFDEQFF. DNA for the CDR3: TGTGCCAGCAGCTTAGAGTTCGATGAGCAGTTCTTC.

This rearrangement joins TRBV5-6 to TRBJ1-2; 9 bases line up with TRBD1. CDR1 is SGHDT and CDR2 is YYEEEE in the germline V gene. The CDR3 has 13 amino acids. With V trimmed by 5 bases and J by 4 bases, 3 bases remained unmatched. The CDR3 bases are TGTGCCAGCAGACCGGGACAGGGCTATGGCTACACCTTC. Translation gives CASRPGQGYGYTF.

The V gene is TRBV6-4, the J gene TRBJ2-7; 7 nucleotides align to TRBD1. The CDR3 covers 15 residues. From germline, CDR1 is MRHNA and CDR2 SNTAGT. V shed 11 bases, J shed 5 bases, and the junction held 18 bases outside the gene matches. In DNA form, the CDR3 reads TGTGCCGCCCAACACAGGGGTACTACTTTGGACGAGCAGTACTTC. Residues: CAAQHRGTTLDEQYF.

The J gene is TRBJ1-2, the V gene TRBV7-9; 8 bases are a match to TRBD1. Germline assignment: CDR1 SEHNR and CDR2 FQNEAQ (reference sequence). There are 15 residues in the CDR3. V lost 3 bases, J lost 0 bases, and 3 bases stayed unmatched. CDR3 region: CASSLGDRTNYGYTF. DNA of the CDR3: TGTGCCAGCAGCTTGGGGGACAGGACTAACTATGGCTACACCTTC.

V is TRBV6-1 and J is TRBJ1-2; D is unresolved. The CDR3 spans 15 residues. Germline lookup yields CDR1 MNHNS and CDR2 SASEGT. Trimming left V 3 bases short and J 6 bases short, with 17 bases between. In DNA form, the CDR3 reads TGTGCCAGCAGTGATCCAGGTTTAGGAAGGGATGGCTACACCTTC. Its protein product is CASSDPGLGRDGYTF.

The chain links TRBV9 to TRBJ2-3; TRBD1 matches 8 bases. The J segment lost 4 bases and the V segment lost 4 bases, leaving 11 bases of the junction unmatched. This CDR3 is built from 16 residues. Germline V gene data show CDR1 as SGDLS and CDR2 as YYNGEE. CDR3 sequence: CASSIGTGSMADTQYF. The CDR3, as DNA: TGTGCCAGCAGCATAGGGACAGGAAGTATGGCAGATACGCAGTATTTT.

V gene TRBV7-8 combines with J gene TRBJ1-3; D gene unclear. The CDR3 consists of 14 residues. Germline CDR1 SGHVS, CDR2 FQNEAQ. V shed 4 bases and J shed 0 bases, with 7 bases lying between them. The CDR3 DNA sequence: TGTGCCAGCAGCTCAACGACCTCTGGAAACACCATATATTTT. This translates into CASSSTTSGNTIYF.

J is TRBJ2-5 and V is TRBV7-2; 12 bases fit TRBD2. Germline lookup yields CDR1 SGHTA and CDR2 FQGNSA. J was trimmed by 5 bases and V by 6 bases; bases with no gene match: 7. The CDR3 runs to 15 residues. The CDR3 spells CASRPTSGSHETQYF. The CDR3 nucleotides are TGTGCCAGCAGACCGACTAGCGGGAGCCATGAGACCCAGTACTTC.

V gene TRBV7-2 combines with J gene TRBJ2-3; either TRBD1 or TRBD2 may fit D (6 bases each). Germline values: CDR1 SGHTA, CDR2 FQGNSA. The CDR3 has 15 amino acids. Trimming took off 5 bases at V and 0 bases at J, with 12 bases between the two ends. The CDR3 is CASSPGAYSTDTQYF. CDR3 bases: TGTGCCAGCAGCCCGGGGGCTTATAGCACAGATACGCAGTATTTT.

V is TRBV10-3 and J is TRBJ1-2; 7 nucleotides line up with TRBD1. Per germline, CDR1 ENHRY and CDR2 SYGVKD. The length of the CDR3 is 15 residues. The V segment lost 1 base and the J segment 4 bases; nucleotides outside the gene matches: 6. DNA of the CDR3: TGTGCCATCAGTGAGTACATCTCAGGGGGCTATGGCTACACCTTC. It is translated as CAISEYISGGYGYTF.

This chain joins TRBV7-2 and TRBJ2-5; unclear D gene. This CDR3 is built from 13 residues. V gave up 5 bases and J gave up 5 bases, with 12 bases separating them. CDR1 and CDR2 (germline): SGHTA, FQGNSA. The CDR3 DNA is TGTGCCAGCAGCCCTGACTTTGGGGAGACCCAGTACTTC. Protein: CASSPDFGETQYF.

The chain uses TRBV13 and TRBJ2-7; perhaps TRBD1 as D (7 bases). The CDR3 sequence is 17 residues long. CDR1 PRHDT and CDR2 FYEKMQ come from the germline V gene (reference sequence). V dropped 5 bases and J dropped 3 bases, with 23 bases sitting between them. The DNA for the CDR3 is TGTGCCAGCAGCCCACGGGGAGGTAAAGGGGGCAACTACGAGCAGTACTTC. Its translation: CASSPRGGKGGNYEQYF. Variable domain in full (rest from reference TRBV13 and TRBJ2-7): AAGVIQSPRHLIKEKRETATLKCYPIPRHDTVYWYQQGPGQDPQFLISFYEKMQSDKGSIPDRFSAQQFSDYHSELNMSSLELGDSALYFCASSPRGGKGGNYEQYFGPGTRLTVT.

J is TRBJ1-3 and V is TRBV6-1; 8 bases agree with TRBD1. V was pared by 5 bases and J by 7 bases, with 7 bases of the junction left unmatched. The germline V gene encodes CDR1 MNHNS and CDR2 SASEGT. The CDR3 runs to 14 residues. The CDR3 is CASSTMTGANTIYF. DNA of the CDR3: TGTGCCAGCAGTACCATGACAGGGGCGAACACCATATATTTT.

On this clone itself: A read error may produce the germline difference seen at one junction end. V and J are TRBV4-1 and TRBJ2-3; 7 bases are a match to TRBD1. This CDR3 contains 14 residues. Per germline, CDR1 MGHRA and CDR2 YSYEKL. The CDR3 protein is CASSEDRVTDTQYF. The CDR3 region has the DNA TGCGCCAGCAGCGAAGACAGGGTCACAGATACGCAGTATTTT.

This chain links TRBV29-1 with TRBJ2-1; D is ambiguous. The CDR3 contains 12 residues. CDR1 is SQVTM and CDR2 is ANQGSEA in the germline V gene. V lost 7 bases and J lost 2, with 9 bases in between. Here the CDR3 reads CSGTQTYNEQFF. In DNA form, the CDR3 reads TGCAGCGGGACGCAAACCTACAATGAGCAGTTCTTC.

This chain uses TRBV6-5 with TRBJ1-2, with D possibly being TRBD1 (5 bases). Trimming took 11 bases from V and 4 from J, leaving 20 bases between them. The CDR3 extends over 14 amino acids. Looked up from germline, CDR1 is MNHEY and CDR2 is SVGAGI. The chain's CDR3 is CASLPGGSFYGYTF. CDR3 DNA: TGTGCCTCACTGCCTGGGGGGTCTTTCTATGGCTACACCTTC.

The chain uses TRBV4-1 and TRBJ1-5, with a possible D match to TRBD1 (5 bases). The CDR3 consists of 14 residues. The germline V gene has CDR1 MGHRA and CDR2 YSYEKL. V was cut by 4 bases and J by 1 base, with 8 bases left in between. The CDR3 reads CASSLGGSNQPQHF. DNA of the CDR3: TGCGCCAGCAGCCTGGGGGGGAGCAATCAGCCCCAGCATTTT.

The CDR3 sequence: CASSFGNRHNYGYTF. CDR3 nucleotide sequence: TGTGCCAGCAGCTTTGGGAACAGGCATAACTATGGCTACACCTTC. The chain has TRBV7-9 and TRBJ1-2, with D perhaps matching TRBD1 (5 bases). The germline V gene has CDR1 SEHNR and CDR2 FQNEAQ (reference sequence). The V and J ends lost 3 bases and 1 base respectively, with 12 bases between them. This CDR3 is 15 amino acids long.

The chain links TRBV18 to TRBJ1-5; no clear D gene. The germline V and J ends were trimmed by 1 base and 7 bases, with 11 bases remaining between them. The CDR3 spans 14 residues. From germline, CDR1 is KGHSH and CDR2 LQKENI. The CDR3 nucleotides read TGTGCCAGCTCACCACGTCGGGGTGGACAGCCCCAGCATTTT. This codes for CASSPRRGGQPQHF.

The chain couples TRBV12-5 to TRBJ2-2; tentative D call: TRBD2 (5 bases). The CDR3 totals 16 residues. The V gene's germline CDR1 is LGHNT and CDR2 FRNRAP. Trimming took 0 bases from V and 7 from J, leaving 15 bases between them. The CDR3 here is CASGLVLGSDGGELFF. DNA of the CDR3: TGTGCTAGTGGTTTGGTACTGGGTAGCGACGGCGGGGAGCTGTTTTTT.

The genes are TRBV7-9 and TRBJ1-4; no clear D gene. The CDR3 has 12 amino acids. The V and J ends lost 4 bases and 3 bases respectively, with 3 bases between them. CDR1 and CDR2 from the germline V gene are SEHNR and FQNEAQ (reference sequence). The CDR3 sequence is CASSSPNEKLFF. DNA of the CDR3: TGTGCCAGCAGCTCCCCTAATGAAAAACTGTTTTTT. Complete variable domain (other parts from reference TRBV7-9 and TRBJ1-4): DTGVSQNPRHKITKRGQNVTFRCDPISEHNRLYWYRQTLGQGPEFLTYFQNEAQLEKSRLLSDRFSAERPKGSFSTLEIQRTEQGDSAMYLCASSSPNEKLFFGSGTQLSVL.

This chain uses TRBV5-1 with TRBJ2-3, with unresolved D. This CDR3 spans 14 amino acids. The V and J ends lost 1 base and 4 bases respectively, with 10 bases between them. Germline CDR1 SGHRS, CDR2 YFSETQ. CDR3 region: CASSLSNSPDTQYF. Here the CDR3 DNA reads TGCGCCAGCAGCTTGTCAAACAGCCCAGATACGCAGTATTTT.

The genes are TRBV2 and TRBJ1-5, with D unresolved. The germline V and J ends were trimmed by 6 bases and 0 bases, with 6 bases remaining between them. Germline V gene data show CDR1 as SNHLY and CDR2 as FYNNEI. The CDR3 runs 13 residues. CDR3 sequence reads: CASSDDSNQPQHF. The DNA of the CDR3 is TGTGCCAGCAGCGACGATAGCAATCAGCCCCAGCATTTT. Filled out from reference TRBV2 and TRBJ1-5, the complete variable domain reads EPEVTQTPSHQVTQMGQEVILRCVPISNHLYFYWYRQILGQKVEFLVSFYNNEISEKSEIFDDQFSVERPDGSNFTLKIRSTKLEDSAMYFCASSDDSNQPQHFGDGTRLSIL.

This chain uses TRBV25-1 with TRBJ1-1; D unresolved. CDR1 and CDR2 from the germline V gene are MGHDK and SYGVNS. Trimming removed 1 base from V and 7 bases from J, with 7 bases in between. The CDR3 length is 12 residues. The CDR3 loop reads CASSELGSEAFF. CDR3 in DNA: TGTGCCAGCAGTGAATTAGGCAGTGAAGCTTTCTTT. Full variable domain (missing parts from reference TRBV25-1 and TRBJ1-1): EADIYQTPRYLVIGTGKKITLECSQTMGHDKMYWYQQDPGMELHLIHYSYGVNSTEKGDLSSESTVSRIRTEHFPLTLESARPSHTSQYLCASSELGSEAFFGQGTRLTVV.

As DNA, the CDR3 is TGTGCCAGCTCACCAACACGTAGACAGGGTCGGTTACGTTTAGAGGGTTACACTGAAGCTTTCTTT. Translation gives CASSPTRRQGRLRLEGYTEAFF. The chain links TRBV18 to TRBJ1-1; 7 bases align to TRBD1. The V gene end was trimmed by 2 bases and the J gene end by 3 bases; junction bases not matched to a gene: 27. Per germline, CDR1 KGHSH and CDR2 LQKENI. The CDR3 loop spans 22 amino acids.

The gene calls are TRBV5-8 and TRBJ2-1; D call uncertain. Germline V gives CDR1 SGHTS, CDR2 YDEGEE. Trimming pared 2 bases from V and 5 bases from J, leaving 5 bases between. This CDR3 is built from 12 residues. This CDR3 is CASSFWNNEQFF. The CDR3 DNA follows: TGTGCCAGCAGCTTTTGGAACAATGAGCAGTTCTTC.